Listed here are 14 T cell receptor beta chains from one sample, sequenced in a study of identical twins. TCRdb re-derived calls from the 5' RACE reads in MiXCR, one entry per CDR3 protein. The sample has 1.5 million to 2 million distinct CDR3 sequences, roughly 35% seen once; the top ten hold roughly 0.3%. Sequencing was performed on cord blood. Every receptor here comes from a newborn girl in good health.

This clonotype came up a few times. This chain uses TRBV28 with TRBJ2-1, with no clear D. The V end was cut by 7 bases, the J end by 4 bases, with 8 bases between. The length of the CDR3 is 12 residues. The germline CDR1 and CDR2 sequences are MDHEN and SYDVKM. The CDR3 DNA reads as TGTGCCAGCACAGACCCTTACAATGAGCAGTTCTTC. Translated: CASTDPYNEQFF.

V usage is TRBV2 and J usage is TRBJ2-3, with 10 bases fitting TRBD2. The CDR3 contains 16 residues. Germline values: CDR1 SNHLY, CDR2 FYNNEI. V was clipped by 3 bases and J by 2 bases; unmatched bases: 5. Here the CDR3 reads CASSDPGLAYTDTQYF. In DNA, the CDR3 is TGTGCCAGCAGTGACCCGGGACTAGCGTACACAGATACGCAGTATTTT.

This sequence joins TRBV9 and TRBJ1-4, with TRBD1 matching 7 bases. CDR1 SGDLS and CDR2 YYNGEE come from the germline V gene. V gave up 0 bases and J gave up 8 bases; unmatched junction bases: 4. The CDR3 loop spans 14 amino acids. The CDR3 DNA reads TGTGCCAGCAGCGTAGGAGGGGGCGGGGAAAAACTGTTTTTT. Amino acids: CASSVGGGGEKLFF. Drawing the rest from reference TRBV9 and TRBJ1-4, the complete variable domain is DSGVTQTPKHLITATGQRVTLRCSPRSGDLSVYWYQQSLDQGLQFLIQYYNGEERAKGNILERFSAQQFPDLHSELNLSSLELGDSALYFCASSVGGGGEKLFFGSGTQLSVL.

The chain recombines TRBV12-5 with TRBJ2-3; 9 bases agree with TRBD1. The CDR3 totals 16 residues. Germline V lookup: CDR1 LGHNT, CDR2 FRNRAP. V shed 1 base and J 2 bases; nucleotides not matched to a gene: 4. As DNA, the CDR3 is TGTGCTAGTGGTTTGGGGACAGGGGAAATCACAGATACGCAGTATTTT. Encoded protein: CASGLGTGEITDTQYF.

The V call is TRBV10-3, the J call TRBJ2-1; TRBD2 matches 11 bases. This CDR3 spans 15 amino acids. V lost 3 bases, J lost 9 bases, and 7 bases stayed unmatched. Germline-derived CDR1 and CDR2 are ENHRY and SYGVKD. CDR3 in DNA: TGTGCCATCAGTGAAACTAGCGGGGGCTTCGCTGAGCAGTTCTTC. It encodes CAISETSGGFAEQFF.

This clonotype was detected a few times. The genes are TRBV12-3 or TRBV12-4 and TRBJ2-3; no firm D call. Trimming stripped 7 bases from V and 2 bases from J, with 13 bases between. The CDR3 extends over 14 amino acids. In DNA, the CDR3 is TGTGCCAGCATGGTCGGGTCCTACACAGATACGCAGTATTTT. Amino acid sequence: CASMVGSYTDTQYF.

The chain joins TRBV7-9 to TRBJ1-2, with 8 bases lining up with TRBD1. CDR3 length: 14 residues. Trimming removed 0 bases from V and 6 bases from J; junction bases left unmatched: 3. The germline gives CDR1 SEHNR, CDR2 FQNEAQ (reference sequence). The CDR3 protein is CASSLAGQGHGYTF. The CDR3 DNA is TGTGCCAGCAGCTTAGCAGGACAGGGTCATGGCTACACCTTC.

This rearrangement joins TRBV6-1 to TRBJ2-2; D perhaps matches TRBD2 (6 bases). CDR3 size: 15 residues. V was pared by 6 bases and J by 7 bases, with 18 bases between. In germline, CDR1 is MNHNS, CDR2 SASEGT. For the CDR3, the DNA is TGTGCCAGCAGCCCCAATCGGGAGTGGATCGGGGAGCTGTTTTTT. It translates to CASSPNREWIGELFF.

This clonotype was counted only a few times. This chain joins TRBV4-1 and TRBJ2-5; 7 nucleotides line up with TRBD2. Germline-derived CDR1 and CDR2 are MGHRA and YSYEKL. Trimming at V came to 2 bases and at J to 4 bases, leaving 4 bases not matched to a gene. CDR3 length: 14 amino acids. The CDR3 region is CASSQPREGETQYF. For the CDR3, the DNA is TGCGCCAGCAGCCAACCGAGGGAGGGAGAGACCCAGTACTTC.

This clonotype has at least ten counts. CDR3 DNA sequence: TGCAGTGCTACCCGACTAGCCGCGAAGACCCAGTACTTC. It specifies CSATRLAAKTQYF. This chain connects TRBV20-1 to TRBJ2-5; 7 bases match TRBD2. After removal of 4 bases from V and 6 bases from J, the junction contained 8 bases not matched to a gene. Germline loops: CDR1 DFQATT, CDR2 SNEGSKA (reference sequence). The CDR3 covers 13 residues.

This clonotype was observed a few times. This chain links TRBV7-2 with TRBJ1-2; possible D gene TRBD1, 5 bases. The germline CDR1 and CDR2 sequences are SGHTA and FQGNSA. Trimming removed 1 base at V and 3 bases at J, with 9 bases between. This CDR3 is built from 14 residues. The CDR3 is CASSLEGTYYGYTF. The CDR3 DNA follows: TGTGCCAGCAGCTTAGAGGGGACGTACTATGGCTACACCTTC.

This sequence joins TRBV5-1 and TRBJ2-4; TRBD2 is a possible D gene (6 bases). The tail of the sequence fits TRBJ2-7 better, so the J call may be wrong. Per the germline V gene, CDR1 is SGHRS and CDR2 is YFSETQ. CDR3 length: 14 residues. The DNA of the CDR3 is TGCGCCAGCAGCATACCGGGACGGGGGAACGAGCAGTACTTC. This codes for CASSIPGRGNEQYF.

This clonotype has a handful of counts. This chain uses TRBV4-1 with TRBJ2-1; D remains unclear. CDR3 size: 12 residues. CDR1 and CDR2 from the germline V gene are MGHRA and YSYEKL. V dropped 1 base and J dropped 10 bases, with 8 bases sitting between them. The CDR3 DNA follows: TGCGCCAGCAGCCAAGCCCCAAGGGAGCAGTTCTTC. Its translation is CASSQAPREQFF.

This clonotype was observed a handful of times. The CDR3 sequence is CASSSRLVGETQYF. The CDR3 DNA reads as TGTGCCAGCAGTTCCCGACTAGTAGGGGAGACCCAGTACTTC. V usage is TRBV6-1 and J usage is TRBJ2-5; D possibly corresponds to TRBD2 (6 bases). Germline CDR1 is MNHNS and CDR2 is SASEGT. The CDR3 sequence is 14 residues long. Deletions cut 5 bases from V and 5 bases from J, with 15 bases between.